The entry below describes one TCR beta chain. Its antigen is not identified. The data were obtained in a study of shared clonotypes between healthy human individuals. CDR3 length: 15 residues. The J segment lost 6 bases and the V segment lost 5 bases, leaving 7 bases of the junction unmatched. Germline-derived CDR1 and CDR2 are LNHDA and SQIVND (reference sequence). The donors were adults (healthy and HIV-negative) with no recent acute infections or vaccinations. Every one of the donors was a Caucasian adult that lived in Nashville, Tennessee. Sequenced by immunoSEQ multiplex PCR; TCRdb stores in-frame clones only, minus some. The sample records fewer than 2.5 million clones, roughly 93% being singletons. Overall study findings and caveats: The sole specimen, blood, was sampled, and tissue repertoires likely differ. An anticipated effect of sequencing depth on clonotype sharing among donors was recognized.

This TCR came from a young man in good health. Some clones in this sample may be carry-over from other donors' samples. The chain couples TRBV19 to TRBJ2-3, with 11 positions matching TRBD2. What was sequenced was naive CD4+ T cells from PBMCs. Indicated subset: CD45RA+ positively selected. The chain's CDR3 is CASSWGLAVLDTQYF. In DNA, the CDR3 is TGTGCCAGTAGTTGGGGACTAGCGGTCCTCGATACGCAGTATTTT.